This T cell receptor (beta chain) was obtained from a study of CD8+ T cells in alopecia areata. Overall study results and limits: Normal skin contains resident alphabeta T cells, and these are also sequenced in scalp samples.

There are a few counts of this clone. No antigen is known for it. The CDR3 covers 17 residues. Germline values: CDR1 SGHTA, CDR2 FQGNSA. With V trimmed by 3 bases and J by 7 bases, 7 bases remained unmatched. TCR sequencing used cDNA made by reverse transcription of extracted RNA. Method: immunoSEQ multiplex PCR; TCRdb's copy keeps in-frame clones and lacks some. The data show over 120,000 clones, with roughly 62% seen just once and nearly 6.5% held by the top ten. This sequence originates from a human donor with alopecia areata. The sequenced sample was CD4+ T cells sorted from blood, obtained at week 0. The rearrangement links TRBV7-2 to TRBJ2-2; 14 bases fit TRBD2. CDR3 nucleotide sequence: TGTGCCAGCAGCTTCGGGACTAGCGGGGGCAAGCTCGGGGAGCTGTTTTTT. It translates to CASSFGTSGGKLGELFF. Filled out from reference TRBV7-2 and TRBJ2-2, the complete variable domain reads GAGVSQSPSNKVTEKGKDVELRCDPISGHTALYWYRQSLGQGLEFLIYFQGNSAPDKSGLPSDRFSAERTGGSVSTLTIQRTQQEDSAVYLCASSFGTSGGKLGELFFGEGSRLTVL.